This T cell receptor (beta chain) was captured by sequencing in a study of blood T cell repertoires in COVID-19. Study details: Acute-phase and convalescent COVID-19 samples originated in the United States, Italy and Spain. From T cells, B-cell-depleted T cells, or PBMCs came the material, which was cDNA or gDNA.

Resolution of symptoms, clearance, or two negative PCRs was present in recovered Cohort 3 donors. TCRdb keeps only in-frame clones here, not all; method: immunoSEQ multiplex PCR. The table lists under 450,000 clones, around 87% of them singletons. The germline V and J ends were trimmed by 8 bases and 1 base, with 17 bases remaining between them. In germline, CDR1 is KGHSY, CDR2 FQNENV. The CDR3 has 15 residues. This sequence originates from a man in his thirties or forties who had recovered from COVID-19. The sequenced material came from PBMCs or T cells enriched from blood (not recorded which). The genes are TRBV16 and TRBJ2-5; D possibly corresponds to TRBD2 (6 bases). The CDR3 reads CASSYRGTGQETQYF. The CDR3 region has the DNA TGTGCCAGCTCCTACCGGGGGACCGGCCAAGAGACCCAGTACTTC.